A single T cell receptor beta chain is shown here with its context. Its antigen is not identified. This specimen comes from a study of T cell repertoires in cytomegalovirus infection. Study as a whole: It was recently identified HLA-C-restricted and well-studied HLA-B-restricted CMV epitopes that the study used. Matching HLA type, along with CMV infection, was indicated by public TCR beta signatures. The study, taken as a whole, reports: In two of eight donors, the top clonotype was HLA-C-restricted CMV-specific. Cumulative frequency (of public TCR beta family members) identified carriers of CMV plus the relevant HLA.

Via MiXCR, TCRdb re-called the reads, giving one row per CDR3 protein. This table holds about 83,000 distinct CDR3 sequences, over 25% found once. Deletions cut 2 bases from V and 1 base from J, with 13 bases between. This CDR3 region has 16 residues. Germline V gene lookup returns CDR1 SGHAT and CDR2 FQDESV (reference sequence). This sequence originates from a human donor in good health (CMV status not recorded). Some clones in this sample may be carry-over from other donors' samples. The starting material was CD8+ T cells from cultured PBMCs, obtained from culture after CMV antigen stimulation. V usage is TRBV11-1 and J usage is TRBJ2-3, with a possible D match to TRBD2 (6 bases). CDR3 loop: CASSLYWGEGTDTQYF. The CDR3 region has the DNA TGTGCCAGCAGCTTATATTGGGGGGAGGGCACAGATACGCAGTATTTT.